Presented here are 16 T cell receptor beta chains from one specimen sequenced in a study of T cell responses to AZD1222 COVID-19 vaccine. Some clones are missing from TCRdb's copy, which holds only in-frame ones; the method was immunoSEQ multiplex PCR. The sample carries 200,000 to 250,000 clones, approximately 94% recorded once. Material: peripheral blood, obtained 28 days after the second dose of the MenACWY control vaccine. The source of these receptors is an adult who received the MenACWY meningococcal vaccine as a control.

The chain couples TRBV28 to TRBJ2-5; D is possibly TRBD2 (5 bases). Looked up from germline, CDR1 is MDHEN and CDR2 is SYDVKM. V was shortened by 5 bases and J by 2 bases, with 12 bases between the two germline ends. The CDR3 loop spans 14 amino acids. CDR3 nucleotide sequence: TGTGCCAGCAGTAAGGCCGGGATACAAGAGACCCAGTACTTC. Residues: CASSKAGIQETQYF.

This chain joins TRBV4-1 and TRBJ1-2; the D is unclear. Trimming stripped 0 bases from V and 8 bases from J, with 13 bases between. CDR3 length equals 14 residues. Germline values: CDR1 MGHRA, CDR2 YSYEKL. The CDR3 coding sequence is TGCGCCAGCAGCCAAGAGCCGACGGATAGCGGCTACACCTTC. This translates into CASSQEPTDSGYTF.

This clone was seen a single time. The chain has TRBV28 and TRBJ1-5, with D perhaps matching TRBD1 (5 bases). Germline V gene lookup returns CDR1 MDHEN and CDR2 SYDVKM. The V end was cut by 0 bases, the J end by 2 bases, with 11 bases between. This CDR3 has 16 residues. The CDR3 DNA sequence: TGTGCCAGCAGTTTATGGGGGGTGGAGGGCAATCAGCCCCAGCATTTT. Its translation is CASSLWGVEGNQPQHF. The variable domain in full, with the rest retrieved from reference TRBV28 and TRBJ1-5, is DVKVTQSSRYLVKRTGEKVFLECVQDMDHENMFWYRQDPGLGLRLIYFSYDVKMKEKGDIPEGYSVSREKKERFSLILESASTNQTSMYLCASSLWGVEGNQPQHFGDGTRLSIL.

The J gene is TRBJ1-1, the V gene TRBV6-5, with D possibly being TRBD1 (6 bases). There are 14 residues in the CDR3. The V and J ends lost 2 bases and 6 bases respectively, with 13 bases between them. Germline CDR1 MNHEY, CDR2 SVGAGI. CDR3 bases: TGTGCCAGCAGTTACGGTGAGGGGGACGCTGAAGCTTTCTTT. It codes for CASSYGEGDAEAFF.

The V call is TRBV10-3, the J call TRBJ1-2; D is undetermined. Germline-derived CDR1 and CDR2 are ENHRY and SYGVKD. Trimming removed 3 bases from V and 0 bases from J, with 14 bases in between. CDR3 length: 16 residues. CDR3 sequence reads: CAISDLRTESNYGYTF. CDR3 nucleotides: TGTGCCATCAGTGACCTGAGGACGGAATCTAACTATGGCTACACCTTC.

The chain has TRBV15 and TRBJ2-7, with 8 bases matching TRBD1. CDR3 length: 14 residues. Germline loops: CDR1 LNHNV, CDR2 YYDKDF (reference sequence). V lost 7 bases, J lost 3 bases, and 8 bases stayed unmatched. As DNA, the CDR3 is TGTGCCACCAAACCGGGACAGGCAATCTACGAGCAGTACTTC. It translates to CATKPGQAIYEQYF.

The chain recombines TRBV28 with TRBJ1-1; D remains unclear. Trimming took 3 bases from V and 2 from J, leaving 7 bases between them. The CDR3 has 13 amino acids. Germline loops: CDR1 MDHEN, CDR2 SYDVKM. This CDR3 is CASSFVGNTEAFF. DNA for the CDR3: TGTGCCAGCAGTTTCGTGGGAAACACTGAAGCTTTCTTT.

This rearrangement joins TRBV6-5 to TRBJ2-7; D is uncertain. Germline V gene lookup returns CDR1 MNHEY and CDR2 SVGAGI. Trimming stripped 6 bases from V and 0 bases from J, with 6 bases between. The CDR3 totals 12 residues. The CDR3 region is CASSQSSYEQYF. The CDR3 region has the DNA TGTGCCAGCAGCCAGTCCTCCTACGAGCAGTACTTC.

This clone was recorded once. V gene TRBV9 combines with J gene TRBJ2-7; 7 bases line up with TRBD2. Per germline, CDR1 SGDLS and CDR2 YYNGEE. This CDR3 comprises 15 residues. Trimming at V came to 3 bases and at J to 2 bases, leaving 8 bases not matched to a gene. The CDR3 DNA follows: TGTGCCAGCAGCGGACAGAGCGGGACGGCCTACGAGCAGTACTTC. Translated, it gives CASSGQSGTAYEQYF. The full variable domain, rest sourced from reference TRBV9 and TRBJ2-7, is DSGVTQTPKHLITATGQRVTLRCSPRSGDLSVYWYQQSLDQGLQFLIQYYNGEERAKGNILERFSAQQFPDLHSELNLSSLELGDSALYFCASSGQSGTAYEQYFGPGTRLTVT.

This chain uses TRBV13 with TRBJ2-2; D unresolved. V was shortened by 4 bases and J by 1 base, with 19 bases between the two germline ends. This CDR3 has 18 residues. Germline V gene data show CDR1 as PRHDT and CDR2 as FYEKMQ (reference sequence). The CDR3 bases are TGTGCCAGCAGCTCAACTTCTATGGCCCAGAAGAACACCGGGGAGCTGTTTTTT. It translates to CASSSTSMAQKNTGELFF.

The chain employs TRBV6-5 and TRBJ1-2, with TRBD1 identical over 12 bases. The CDR3 sequence is 13 residues long. With V trimmed by 7 bases and J by 5 bases, 2 bases remained unmatched. CDR1 is MNHEY and CDR2 is SVGAGI in the germline V gene. The CDR3: CASMGQGAYGYTF. In DNA, the CDR3 is TGTGCCAGCATGGGACAGGGGGCGTATGGCTACACCTTC.

This sequence joins TRBV29-1 and TRBJ2-5; D assignment may be TRBD1 or TRBD2 (5 bases each). Deletions cut 3 bases from V and 0 bases from J, with 11 bases between. Per germline, CDR1 SQVTM and CDR2 ANQGSEA. The CDR3 is made up of 14 amino acids. In DNA, the CDR3 is TGCAGCGTTGAGTCCGGGACGAACCAAGAGACCCAGTACTTC. Its protein is CSVESGTNQETQYF.

The rearrangement uses TRBV11-2 and TRBJ2-7; 9 bases line up with TRBD1. CDR3 length equals 19 residues. Germline V gene lookup returns CDR1 SGHAT and CDR2 FQNNGV. V lost 4 bases to trimming and J lost 2 bases; unmatched junction nucleotides: 18. The CDR3 spells CASSSPLGQGSGLPYEQYF. CDR3 nucleotides: TGTGCCAGCAGCTCCCCCTTGGGACAGGGAAGCGGGCTGCCCTACGAGCAGTACTTC.

The gene calls are TRBV30 and TRBJ1-1; D ambiguous. The ends were cut back, 4 bases at V and 1 base at J, with 7 bases in the middle. The CDR3 is 12 amino acids. Germline V lookup: CDR1 GTSNPN, CDR2 SVGIG (reference sequence). The CDR3 loop is CAWITQNTEAFF. As DNA, the CDR3 is TGTGCCTGGATAACGCAGAACACTGAAGCTTTCTTT.

The gene calls are TRBV7-9 and TRBJ2-5; 8 positions agree with TRBD1. The CDR3 covers 14 residues. Germline assignment: CDR1 SEHNR and CDR2 FQNEAQ (reference sequence). V lost 5 bases to trimming and J lost 2 bases; unmatched junction nucleotides: 4. The CDR3 bases are TGTGCCAGCAGCAAGGGACAGGTACAAGAGACCCAGTACTTC. Translating gives CASSKGQVQETQYF.

This chain joins TRBV7-2 and TRBJ1-1; perhaps TRBD1 as D (6 bases). The germline V gene has CDR1 SGHTA and CDR2 FQGNSA. The CDR3 is 15 residues long. The V and J ends lost 1 base and 3 bases respectively, with 12 bases between them. The CDR3 DNA is TGTGCCAGCAGCTTAGTAGCAGGGGCGGACACTGAAGCTTTCTTT. This sequence encodes CASSLVAGADTEAFF.